This passage covers 17 T cell receptor beta chains from one sample sequenced in a study of blood T cell repertoires in COVID-19. The protocol was immunoSEQ multiplex PCR, while the TCRdb copy is restricted to in-frame clones and leaves out a portion. The data contain about 370,000 clones, 87% of them singletons. The sequenced sample was peripheral blood. The receptors come from a woman aged 25-40 years with COVID-19, enrolled during active disease.

In this sample, this clone turned up once. The chain links TRBV19 to TRBJ2-7, with 8 bases matching TRBD1. V dropped 4 bases and J dropped 6; count of bases not matched to a gene: 2. The CDR3 covers 12 residues. Per the germline V gene, CDR1 is LNHDA and CDR2 is SQIVND (reference sequence). CDR3 region: CASSSRGREQYF. For the CDR3, the DNA is TGTGCCAGTAGTAGCAGGGGGCGCGAGCAGTACTTC.

This clone was detected only once. The rearrangement links TRBV7-8 to TRBJ2-7; 7 bases match TRBD1. V lost 3 bases and J lost 5; bases outside the gene matches: 13. Germline-derived CDR1 and CDR2 are SGHVS and FQNEAQ. The length of the CDR3 is 16 residues. The CDR3 nucleotides read TGTGCCAGCAGCTTCCCACCGACAGGGATTATCCACGAGCAGTACTTC. Translation gives CASSFPPTGIIHEQYF. The full variable domain, in which reference TRBV7-8 and TRBJ2-7 provide the parts outside the CDR3, is GAGVSQSPRYKVAKRGQDVALRCDPISGHVSLFWYQQALGQGPEFLTYFQNEAQLDKSGLPSDRFFAERPEGSVSTLKIQRTQQEDSAVYLCASSFPPTGIIHEQYFGPGTRLTVT.

The chain links TRBV9 to TRBJ2-5; the D gene is possibly TRBD2 (5 bases). The CDR3 sequence is 14 residues long. V was cut by 4 bases and J by 5 bases, with 15 bases left in between. Germline CDR1 is SGDLS and CDR2 is YYNGEE. Here the CDR3 reads CASSPRGGEETQYF. CDR3 coding DNA: TGTGCCAGCAGCCCCCGGGGTGGCGAGGAGACCCAGTACTTC.

This clone was seen once. The chain combines TRBV5-4 with TRBJ1-5, with no clear D. In germline, CDR1 is SGHNT, CDR2 YYREEE (reference sequence). V lost 4 bases to trimming and J lost 10 bases, with 3 bases between them. This CDR3 is built from 9 residues. CDR3 region: CASSTPQHF. As DNA, the CDR3 is TGTGCCAGCAGCACACCCCAGCATTTT.

The chain combines TRBV3-1 (or the pseudogene TRBV3-2) with TRBJ2-2, with D unresolved. Germline-derived CDR1 and CDR2 are LGHDT and YNNKEL (reference sequence). Trimming left V 4 bases short and J 2 bases short, with 8 bases between. The CDR3 spans 14 residues. In DNA, the CDR3 is TGTGCCAGCAGCCTATCGACAAACACCGGGGAGCTGTTTTTT. It yields the protein CASSLSTNTGELFF.

This chain connects TRBV28 to TRBJ1-2, with 9 bases fitting TRBD1. CDR1 MDHEN and CDR2 SYDVKM come from the germline V gene. The length of the CDR3 is 15 residues. V lost 6 bases, J lost 3 bases, and 8 bases stayed unmatched. The CDR3 protein is CASRGTGMGDYGYTF. The CDR3 DNA is TGTGCCAGCAGGGGGACAGGGATGGGGGACTATGGCTACACCTTC.

V gene TRBV4-2 combines with J gene TRBJ2-1, with D tentatively TRBD2 (7 bases). V was pared by 1 base and J by 9 bases, with 16 bases between. The CDR3 totals 15 residues. CDR1 LGHNA and CDR2 YNFKEQ come from the germline V gene. CDR3 protein: CASSQVTSGGREQFF. For the CDR3, the DNA is TGTGCCAGCAGCCAAGTAACGTCGGGGGGCCGTGAGCAGTTCTTC.

This chain joins TRBV5-1 and TRBJ2-7, with 7 bases identical to TRBD1. CDR1 is SGHRS and CDR2 is YFSETQ in the germline V gene. The length of the CDR3 is 15 residues. The J segment lost 0 bases and the V segment lost 4 bases, leaving 7 bases of the junction unmatched. The CDR3 spells CASSPTGNPSYEQYF. As DNA, the CDR3 is TGCGCCAGCAGCCCGACAGGGAATCCCTCCTACGAGCAGTACTTC.

The CDR3 DNA is TGTGCCAGCAGTGAAATGGGACAGGGCTGGGGCAATCAGCCCCAGCATTTT. Its translation: CASSEMGQGWGNQPQHF. This rearrangement joins TRBV6-1 to TRBJ1-5; TRBD1 matches at 9 bases. The CDR3 loop spans 17 amino acids. Germline V gene data show CDR1 as MNHNS and CDR2 as SASEGT. Trimming removed 2 bases from V and 2 bases from J; junction bases left unmatched: 7.

The chain has TRBV15 and TRBJ1-1; D is possibly TRBD1 (6 bases). Trimming took 8 bases from V and 3 from J, leaving 13 bases between them. The V gene's germline CDR1 is LNHNV and CDR2 YYDKDF (reference sequence). This CDR3 spans 13 amino acids. The CDR3 here is CATGQSWYTEAFF. The CDR3 bases are TGTGCCACCGGACAGTCGTGGTACACTGAAGCTTTCTTT.

This clone was recorded a few times. The chain joins TRBV28 to TRBJ1-5; 7 nucleotides match TRBD1. The CDR3 has 15 amino acids. Per germline, CDR1 MDHEN and CDR2 SYDVKM. The junction had 14 bases not matched to a gene; V was cut back by 11 bases and J by 4 bases. CDR3 loop: CASLDRKALNQPQHF. The CDR3 coding sequence is TGTGCCTCTTTGGACAGGAAAGCCCTAAATCAGCCCCAGCATTTT.

This clone has just one count. This chain links TRBV10-3 with TRBJ2-1, with a possible D match to TRBD1 (7 bases). Between the trimmed V and J ends, which lost 6 bases and 10 bases, there was a span of 22 bases. The CDR3 sequence is 15 residues long. Germline V gives CDR1 ENHRY, CDR2 SYGVKD. DNA for the CDR3: TGTGCCATCAGCGAACAGGAGGAGGGGGCGAACGAGCAGTTCTTC. It is translated as CAISEQEEGANEQFF.

The rearrangement joins TRBV19 to TRBJ1-5; D unresolved. Germline values: CDR1 LNHDA, CDR2 SQIVND (reference sequence). The CDR3 is 15 amino acids. V was trimmed by 3 bases and J by 5 bases, leaving 14 bases between them. CDR3 sequence reads: CASSIGGVGHQPQHF. CDR3 nucleotide sequence: TGTGCCAGTAGTATCGGAGGAGTGGGTCATCAGCCCCAGCATTTT.

The rearrangement links TRBV30 to TRBJ1-1; D is uncertain. The CDR3 length is 14 residues. Germline V CDR1 and CDR2: GTSNPN, SVGIG (reference sequence). The V gene lost 2 bases and the J gene lost 0 bases, with 10 bases spanning the gap. This chain's CDR3 is CAWSPRGLNTEAFF. CDR3 nucleotide sequence: TGTGCCTGGAGTCCTCGAGGATTGAACACTGAAGCTTTCTTT.

This chain links TRBV19 with TRBJ1-1; no clear D. The CDR3 has 14 amino acids. The germline V gene has CDR1 LNHDA and CDR2 SQIVND (reference sequence). Trimming shortened V by 0 bases and J by 1 base, and 6 bases separated the two germline ends. CDR3 residues: CASSIDPRNTEAFF. In nucleotides, the CDR3 is TGTGCCAGTAGTATAGATCCCAGGAACACTGAAGCTTTCTTT. Full variable domain (outside the CDR3, taken from reference TRBV19 and TRBJ1-1): DGGITQSPKYLFRKEGQNVTLSCEQNLNHDAMYWYRQDPGQGLRLIYYSQIVNDFQKGDIAEGYSVSREKKESFPLTVTSAQKNPTAFYLCASSIDPRNTEAFFGQGTRLTVV.

The rearrangement links TRBV28 to TRBJ1-2; possibly TRBD1 for D (5 bases). CDR3 length: 15 residues. Germline loops: CDR1 MDHEN, CDR2 SYDVKM. With 6 bases removed from V and 5 bases from J, the gap between germline ends came to 19 bases. CDR3 nucleotide sequence: TGTGCCAGCAGCCTCCAAGGGACCGGGGGATATGGCTACACCTTC. It yields the protein CASSLQGTGGYGYTF.

In its sample, this clone was seen a few times. This sample includes further DNA sequences coding for the same CDR3. CDR3 in amino acids: CASSRDRGREQYF. CDR3 DNA: TGTGCCAGCAGTCGGGACAGGGGCAGGGAGCAGTACTTC. V usage is TRBV5-4 and J usage is TRBJ2-7; TRBD1 agrees at 10 bases. Germline loops: CDR1 SGHNT, CDR2 YYREEE (reference sequence). The V segment lost 5 bases and the J segment 7 bases; nucleotides outside the gene matches: 6. The CDR3 runs to 13 residues.